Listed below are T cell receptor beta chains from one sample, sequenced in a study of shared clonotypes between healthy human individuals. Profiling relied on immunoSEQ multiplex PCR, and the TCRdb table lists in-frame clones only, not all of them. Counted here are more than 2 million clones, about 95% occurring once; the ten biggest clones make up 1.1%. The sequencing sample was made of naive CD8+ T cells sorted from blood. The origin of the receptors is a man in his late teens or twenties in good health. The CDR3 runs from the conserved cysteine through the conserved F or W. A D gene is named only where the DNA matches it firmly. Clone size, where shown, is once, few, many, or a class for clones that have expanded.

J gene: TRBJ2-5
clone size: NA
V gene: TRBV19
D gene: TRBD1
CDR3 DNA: TGTGCCAGTAGTACCCAGGGGGCGTATGAGACCCAGTACTTC
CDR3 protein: CASSTQGAYETQYF

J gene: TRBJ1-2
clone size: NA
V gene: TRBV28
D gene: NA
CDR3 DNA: TGTGCCAGCAGTGGCGGCGGGAACTATGGCTACACCTTC
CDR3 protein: CASSGGGNYGYTF

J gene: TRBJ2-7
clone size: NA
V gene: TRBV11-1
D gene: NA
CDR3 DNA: TGTGCCAGCAGCTTTGGACAGTTCTACGAGCAGTACTTC
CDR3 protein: CASSFGQFYEQYF

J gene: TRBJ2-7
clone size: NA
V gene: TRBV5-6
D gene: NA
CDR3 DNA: TGTGCCAGCAGCCGGGACCTATACGAGCAGTACTTC
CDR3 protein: CASSRDLYEQYF

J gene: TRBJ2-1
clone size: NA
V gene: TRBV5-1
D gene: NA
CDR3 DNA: TGCGCCAGCAGCCTGGCGTCTAGTTTAAACAATGAGCAGTTCTTC
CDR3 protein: CASSLASSLNNEQFF

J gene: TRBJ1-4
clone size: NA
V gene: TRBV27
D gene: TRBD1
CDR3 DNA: TGTGCCAGCAGTCCACTAAGGGGACAGGCTAATGAAAAACTGTTTTTT
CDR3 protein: CASSPLRGQANEKLFF

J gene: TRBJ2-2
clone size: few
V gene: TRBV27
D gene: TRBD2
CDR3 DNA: TGTGCCAGCAGCCTAGCGGGAGTAAACGGGGAGCTGTTTTTT
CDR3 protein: CASSLAGVNGELFF

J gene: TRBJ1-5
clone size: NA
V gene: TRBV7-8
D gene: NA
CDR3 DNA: TGTGCCAGCAGCTTGCTGCAGAGAGGGGGCAATCAGCCCCAGCATTTT
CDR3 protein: CASSLLQRGGNQPQHF

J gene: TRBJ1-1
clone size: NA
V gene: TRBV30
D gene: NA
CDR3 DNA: TGTGCCTGGGGGGGAGCAATGAACACTGAAGCTTTCTTT
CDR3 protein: CAWGGAMNTEAFF

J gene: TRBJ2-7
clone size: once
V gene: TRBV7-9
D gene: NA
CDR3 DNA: TGTGCCAGCAGCTCCGGGCAGGTCTCCTACGAGCAGTACTTC
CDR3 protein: CASSSGQVSYEQYF

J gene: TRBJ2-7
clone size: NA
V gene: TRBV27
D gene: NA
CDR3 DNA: TGTGCCAGCAGTTTCCGTCCACCCCAGGGGTTAGCCTACGAGCAGTACTTC
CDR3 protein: CASSFRPPQGLAYEQYF

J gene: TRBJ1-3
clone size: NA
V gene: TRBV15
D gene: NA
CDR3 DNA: TGTGCCACCAGCAGAGACCCACCTAGGGTTGTTTGGGGAAACACCATATATTTT
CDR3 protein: CATSRDPPRVVWGNTIYF

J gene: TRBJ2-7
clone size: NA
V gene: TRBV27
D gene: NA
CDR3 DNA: TGTGCCAGCGGATTTCAGACCGCCTACGAGCAGTACTTC
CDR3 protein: CASGFQTAYEQYF

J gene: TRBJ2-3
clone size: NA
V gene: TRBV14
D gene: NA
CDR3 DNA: TGTGCCAGCAGCCAGTACCTAGCAACAGATACGCAGTATTTT
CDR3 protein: CASSQYLATDTQYF

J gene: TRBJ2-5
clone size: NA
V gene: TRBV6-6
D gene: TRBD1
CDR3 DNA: TGTGCCAGCAGTACGGACAGGGGTGGGGAGACCCAGTACTTC
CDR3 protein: CASSTDRGGETQYF

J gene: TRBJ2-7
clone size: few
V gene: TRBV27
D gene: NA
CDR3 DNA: TGTGCCAGCAGTCTTCAGGGCCTCTACGAGCAGTACTTC
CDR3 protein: CASSLQGLYEQYF

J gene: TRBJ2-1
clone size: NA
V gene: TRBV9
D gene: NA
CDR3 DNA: TGTGCCAGCAGCGTCAGCCATAATGAGCAGTTCTTC
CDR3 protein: CASSVSHNEQFF

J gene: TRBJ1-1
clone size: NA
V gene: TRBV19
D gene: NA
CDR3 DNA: TGTGCCAGTAGTATCGACCAAGAAGAGGGTGAAGCTTTCTTT
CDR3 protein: CASSIDQEEGEAFF

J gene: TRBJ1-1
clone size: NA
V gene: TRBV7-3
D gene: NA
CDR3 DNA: TGTGCCAGCAGCTTAAGGGGGGCGCCGGACACTGAAGCTTTCTTT
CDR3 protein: CASSLRGAPDTEAFF

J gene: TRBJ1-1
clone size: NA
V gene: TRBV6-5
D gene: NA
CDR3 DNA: TGTGCCAGCAGTCTGACGGGTAACACTGAAGCTTTCTTT
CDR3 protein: CASSLTGNTEAFF

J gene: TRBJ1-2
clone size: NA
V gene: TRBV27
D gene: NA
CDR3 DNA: TGTGCCAGCAGTCTTACAGGAACTAACTATGGCTACACCTTC
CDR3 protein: CASSLTGTNYGYTF

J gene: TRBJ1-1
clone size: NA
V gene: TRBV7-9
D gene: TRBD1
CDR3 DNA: TGTGCCAGCAGCTTAGGGGCAGGGGGACTAGCGAACACTGAAGCTTTCTTT
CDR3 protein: CASSLGAGGLANTEAFF

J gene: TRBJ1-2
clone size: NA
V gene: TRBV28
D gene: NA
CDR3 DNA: TGTGCCAGCAGTCACTCGGGGGGCGAATGGTATGGCTACACCTTC
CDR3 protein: CASSHSGGEWYGYTF